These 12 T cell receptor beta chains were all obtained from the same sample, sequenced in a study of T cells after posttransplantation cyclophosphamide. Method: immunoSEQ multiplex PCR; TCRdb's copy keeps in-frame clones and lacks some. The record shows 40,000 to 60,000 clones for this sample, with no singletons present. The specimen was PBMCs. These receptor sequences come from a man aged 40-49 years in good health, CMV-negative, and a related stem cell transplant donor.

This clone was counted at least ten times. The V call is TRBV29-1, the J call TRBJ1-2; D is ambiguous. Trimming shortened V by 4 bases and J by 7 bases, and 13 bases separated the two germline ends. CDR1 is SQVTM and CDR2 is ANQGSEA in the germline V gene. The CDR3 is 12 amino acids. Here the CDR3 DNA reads TGCAGCGTTGCTGGAGCCCTCCCTGGCTACACCTTC. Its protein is CSVAGALPGYTF.

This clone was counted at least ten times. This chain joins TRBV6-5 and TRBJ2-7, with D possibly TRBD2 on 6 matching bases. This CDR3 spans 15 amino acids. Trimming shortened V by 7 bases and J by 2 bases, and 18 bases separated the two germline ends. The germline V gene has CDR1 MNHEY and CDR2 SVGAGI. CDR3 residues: CASTLQEGFAYEQYF. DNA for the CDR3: TGTGCCAGCACCCTACAGGAGGGGTTCGCCTACGAGCAGTACTTC.

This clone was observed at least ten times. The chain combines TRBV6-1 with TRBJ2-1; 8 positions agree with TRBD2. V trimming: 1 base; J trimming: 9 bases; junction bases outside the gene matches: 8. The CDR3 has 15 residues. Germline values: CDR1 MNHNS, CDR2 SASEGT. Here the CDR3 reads CASSEEGLGFIEQFF. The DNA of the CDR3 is TGTGCCAGCAGTGAAGAGGGACTAGGGTTCATTGAGCAGTTCTTC.

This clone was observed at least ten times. The CDR3 region is CATSTGLAGDTDTQYF. CDR3 DNA sequence: TGTGCCACCAGCACGGGACTAGCGGGAGACACAGATACGCAGTATTTT. The chain uses TRBV15 and TRBJ2-3; 14 nucleotides line up with TRBD2. V lost 4 bases, J lost 2 bases, and 2 bases stayed unmatched. The CDR3 covers 16 residues. CDR1 is LNHNV, CDR2 YYDKDF, per germline (reference sequence).

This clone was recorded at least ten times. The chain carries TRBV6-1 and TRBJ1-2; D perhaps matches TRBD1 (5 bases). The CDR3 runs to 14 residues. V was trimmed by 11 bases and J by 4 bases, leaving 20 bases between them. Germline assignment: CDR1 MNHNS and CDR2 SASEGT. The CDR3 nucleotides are TGTGCCGTATGGGAGGGGCCGTTGGCCTATGGCTACACCTTC. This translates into CAVWEGPLAYGYTF.

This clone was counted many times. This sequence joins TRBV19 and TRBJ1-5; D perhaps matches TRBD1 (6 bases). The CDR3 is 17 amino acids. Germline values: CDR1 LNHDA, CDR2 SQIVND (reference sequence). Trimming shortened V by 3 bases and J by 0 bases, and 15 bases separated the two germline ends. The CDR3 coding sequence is TGTGCCAGTAGTATGGCGGACAGCCTATATAGCAATCAGCCCCAGCATTTT. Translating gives CASSMADSLYSNQPQHF. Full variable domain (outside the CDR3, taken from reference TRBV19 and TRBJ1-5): DGGITQSPKYLFRKEGQNVTLSCEQNLNHDAMYWYRQDPGQGLRLIYYSQIVNDFQKGDIAEGYSVSREKKESFPLTVTSAQKNPTAFYLCASSMADSLYSNQPQHFGDGTRLSIL.

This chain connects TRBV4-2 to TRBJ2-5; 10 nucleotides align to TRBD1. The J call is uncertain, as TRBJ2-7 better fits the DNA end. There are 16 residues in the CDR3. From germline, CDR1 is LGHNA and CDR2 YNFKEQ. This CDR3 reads CASSQDETGGLYEQYF. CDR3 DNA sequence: TGTGCCAGCAGCCAAGACGAGACAGGGGGCCTCTACGAGCAGTACTTC.

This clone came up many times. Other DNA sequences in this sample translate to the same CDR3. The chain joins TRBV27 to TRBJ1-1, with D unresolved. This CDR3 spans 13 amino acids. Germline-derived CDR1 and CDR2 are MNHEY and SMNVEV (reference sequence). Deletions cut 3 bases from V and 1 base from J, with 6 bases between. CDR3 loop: CASSFGQNTEAFF. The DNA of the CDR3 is TGTGCCAGCAGTTTTGGGCAGAACACTGAAGCTTTCTTT.

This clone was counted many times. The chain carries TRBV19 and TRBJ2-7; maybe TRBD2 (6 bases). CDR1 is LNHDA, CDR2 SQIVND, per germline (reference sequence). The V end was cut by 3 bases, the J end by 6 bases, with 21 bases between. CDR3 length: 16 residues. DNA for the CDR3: TGTGCCAGTAGTATTCAGCCAGCGGGCCGGGTCAGCGAGCAGTACTTC. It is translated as CASSIQPAGRVSEQYF. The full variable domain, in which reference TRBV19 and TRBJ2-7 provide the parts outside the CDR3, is DGGITQSPKYLFRKEGQNVTLSCEQNLNHDAMYWYRQDPGQGLRLIYYSQIVNDFQKGDIAEGYSVSREKKESFPLTVTSAQKNPTAFYLCASSIQPAGRVSEQYFGPGTRLTVT.

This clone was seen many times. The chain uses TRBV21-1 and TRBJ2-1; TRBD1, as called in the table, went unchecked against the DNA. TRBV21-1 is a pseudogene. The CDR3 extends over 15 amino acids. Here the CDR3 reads CASSKVGAPDNEQFF. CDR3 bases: TGTGCCAGCAGCAAAGTGGGGGCTCCGGACAATGAGCAGTTCTTC.

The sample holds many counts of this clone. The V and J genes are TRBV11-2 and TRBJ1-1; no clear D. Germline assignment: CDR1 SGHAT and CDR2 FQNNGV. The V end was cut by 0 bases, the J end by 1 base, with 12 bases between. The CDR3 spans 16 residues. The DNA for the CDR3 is TGTGCCAGCAGCTTAGAGCCAGCACTATCGAACACTGAAGCTTTCTTT. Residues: CASSLEPALSNTEAFF.

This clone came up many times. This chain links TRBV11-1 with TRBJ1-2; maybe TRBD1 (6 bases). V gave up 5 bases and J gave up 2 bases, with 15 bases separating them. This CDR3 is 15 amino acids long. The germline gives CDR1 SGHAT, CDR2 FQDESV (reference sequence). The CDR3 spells CASSPITTGNYGYTF. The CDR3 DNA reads TGTGCCAGCAGCCCAATCACGACAGGCAACTATGGCTACACCTTC.